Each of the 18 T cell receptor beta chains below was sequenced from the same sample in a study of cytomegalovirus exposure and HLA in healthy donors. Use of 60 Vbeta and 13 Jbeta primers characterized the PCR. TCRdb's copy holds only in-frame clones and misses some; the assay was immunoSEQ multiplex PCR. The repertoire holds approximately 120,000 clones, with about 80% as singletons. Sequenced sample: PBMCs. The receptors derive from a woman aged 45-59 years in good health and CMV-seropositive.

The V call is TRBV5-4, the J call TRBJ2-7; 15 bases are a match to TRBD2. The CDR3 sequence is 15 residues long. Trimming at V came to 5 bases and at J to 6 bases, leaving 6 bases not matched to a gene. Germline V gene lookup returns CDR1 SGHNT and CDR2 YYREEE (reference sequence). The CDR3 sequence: CASRAGTSGRLEQYF. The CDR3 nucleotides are TGTGCCAGCAGGGCCGGGACTAGCGGGAGGCTCGAGCAGTACTTC.

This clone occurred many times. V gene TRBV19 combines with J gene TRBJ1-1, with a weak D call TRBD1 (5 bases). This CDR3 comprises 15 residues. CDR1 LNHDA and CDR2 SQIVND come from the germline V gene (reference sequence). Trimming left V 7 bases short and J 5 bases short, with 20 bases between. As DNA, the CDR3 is TGTGCCAGTAAGGCTACCGGGGGGTCTGGAACTGAAGCTTTCTTT. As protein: CASKATGGSGTEAFF.

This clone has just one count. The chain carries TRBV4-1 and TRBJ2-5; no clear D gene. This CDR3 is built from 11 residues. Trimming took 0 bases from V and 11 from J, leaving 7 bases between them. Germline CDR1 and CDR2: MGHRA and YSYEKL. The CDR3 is CASSQEANQYF. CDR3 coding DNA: TGCGCCAGCAGCCAAGAAGCGAATCAGTACTTC.

The CDR3 bases are TGTGCCACCAGCAGAGGTCCGGACAGGGGTTCAGATACGCAGTATTTT. Its protein is CATSRGPDRGSDTQYF. The V gene is TRBV15, the J gene TRBJ2-3; 9 bases map to TRBD1. Germline CDR1 LNHNV, CDR2 YYDKDF (reference sequence). With 1 base clipped from V and 4 bases from J, the junction kept 6 bases outside the gene matches. This CDR3 is 16 amino acids long.

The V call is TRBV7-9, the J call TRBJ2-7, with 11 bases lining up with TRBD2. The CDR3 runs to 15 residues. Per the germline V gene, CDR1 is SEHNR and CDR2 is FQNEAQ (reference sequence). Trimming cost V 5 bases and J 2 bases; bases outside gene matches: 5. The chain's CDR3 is CASSPRLAGTYEQYF. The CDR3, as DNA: TGTGCCAGCAGCCCCCGACTAGCGGGGACCTACGAGCAGTACTTC.

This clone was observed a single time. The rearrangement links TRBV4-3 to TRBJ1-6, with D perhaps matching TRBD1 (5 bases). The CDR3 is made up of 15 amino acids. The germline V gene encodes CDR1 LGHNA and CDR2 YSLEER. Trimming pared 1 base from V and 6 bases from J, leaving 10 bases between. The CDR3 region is CASSQGQGLNSPLHF. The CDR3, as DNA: TGCGCCAGCAGCCAAGGCCAGGGCCTTAATTCACCCCTCCACTTT.

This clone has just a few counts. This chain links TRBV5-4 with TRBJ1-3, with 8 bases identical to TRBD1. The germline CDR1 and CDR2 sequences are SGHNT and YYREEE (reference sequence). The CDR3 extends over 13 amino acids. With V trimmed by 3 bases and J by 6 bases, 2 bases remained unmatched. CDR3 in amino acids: CASSSDRANTIYF. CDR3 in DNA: TGTGCCAGCAGCTCGGACAGGGCAAACACCATATATTTT.

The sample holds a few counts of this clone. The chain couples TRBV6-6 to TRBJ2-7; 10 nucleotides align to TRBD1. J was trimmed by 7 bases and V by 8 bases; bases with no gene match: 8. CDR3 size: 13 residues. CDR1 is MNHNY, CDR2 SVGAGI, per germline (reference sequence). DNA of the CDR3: TGTGCCAGCCTAGGACAGGGGGTTGGTGAGCAGTACTTC. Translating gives CASLGQGVGEQYF.

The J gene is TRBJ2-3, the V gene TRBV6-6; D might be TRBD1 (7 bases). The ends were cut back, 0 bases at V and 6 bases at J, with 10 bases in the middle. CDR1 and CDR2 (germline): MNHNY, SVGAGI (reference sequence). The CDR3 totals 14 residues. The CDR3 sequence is CASSYSAGGDTQYF. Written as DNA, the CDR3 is TGTGCCAGCAGTTACTCGGCAGGGGGGGATACGCAGTATTTT.

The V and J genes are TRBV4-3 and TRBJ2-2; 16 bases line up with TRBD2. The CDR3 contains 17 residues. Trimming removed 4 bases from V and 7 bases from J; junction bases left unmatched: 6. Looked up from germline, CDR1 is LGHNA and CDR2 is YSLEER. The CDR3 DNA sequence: TGCGCCAGCAGCCGGGGGACTAGCGGGAGGGATGGCGGGGAGCTGTTTTTT. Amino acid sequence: CASSRGTSGRDGGELFF.

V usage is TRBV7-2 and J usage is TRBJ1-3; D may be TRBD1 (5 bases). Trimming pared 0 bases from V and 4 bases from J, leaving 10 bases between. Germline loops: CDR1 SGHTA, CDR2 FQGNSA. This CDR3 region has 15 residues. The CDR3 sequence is CASSLALGQGNTIYF. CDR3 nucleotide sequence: TGTGCCAGCAGCTTAGCGCTGGGGCAAGGAAACACCATATATTTT.

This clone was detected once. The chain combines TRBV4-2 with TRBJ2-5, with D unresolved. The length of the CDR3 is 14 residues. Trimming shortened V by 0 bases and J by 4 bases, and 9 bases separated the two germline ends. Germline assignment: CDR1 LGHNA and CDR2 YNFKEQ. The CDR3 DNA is TGTGCCAGCAGCCAAGATATCCTGAGAGAGACCCAGTACTTC. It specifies CASSQDILRETQYF.

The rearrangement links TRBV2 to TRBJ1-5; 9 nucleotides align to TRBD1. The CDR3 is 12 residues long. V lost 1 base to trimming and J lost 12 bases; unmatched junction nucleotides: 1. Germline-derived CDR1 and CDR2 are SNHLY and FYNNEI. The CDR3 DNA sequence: TGTGCCAGCAGTGAAGGGGGACAGGGCCAGCATTTT. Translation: CASSEGGQGQHF.

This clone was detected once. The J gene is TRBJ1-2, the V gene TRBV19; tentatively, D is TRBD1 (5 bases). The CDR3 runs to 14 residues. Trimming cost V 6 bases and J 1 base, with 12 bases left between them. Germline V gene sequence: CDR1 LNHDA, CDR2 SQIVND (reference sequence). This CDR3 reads CASRKFDSNYGYTF. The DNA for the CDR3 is TGTGCCAGTAGAAAATTTGACAGTAACTATGGCTACACCTTC.

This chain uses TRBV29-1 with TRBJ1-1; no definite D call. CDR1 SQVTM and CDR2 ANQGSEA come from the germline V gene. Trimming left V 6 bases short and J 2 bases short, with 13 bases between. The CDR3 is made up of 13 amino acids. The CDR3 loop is CSVSSPLNTEAFF. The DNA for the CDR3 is TGCAGCGTCTCTTCCCCCCTAAACACTGAAGCTTTCTTT. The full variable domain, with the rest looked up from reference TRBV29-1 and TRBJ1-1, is SAVISQKPSRDICQRGTSLTIQCQVDSQVTMMFWYRQQPGQSLTLIATANQGSEATYESGFVIDKFPISRPNLTFSTLTVSNMSPEDSSIYLCSVSSPLNTEAFFGQGTRLTVV.

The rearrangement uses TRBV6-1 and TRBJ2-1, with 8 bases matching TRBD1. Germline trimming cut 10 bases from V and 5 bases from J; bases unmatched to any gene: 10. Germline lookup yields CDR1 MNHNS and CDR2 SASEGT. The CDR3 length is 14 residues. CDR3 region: CATEVDRADNEQFF. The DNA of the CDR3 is TGTGCCACCGAGGTGGACAGGGCGGACAATGAGCAGTTCTTC.

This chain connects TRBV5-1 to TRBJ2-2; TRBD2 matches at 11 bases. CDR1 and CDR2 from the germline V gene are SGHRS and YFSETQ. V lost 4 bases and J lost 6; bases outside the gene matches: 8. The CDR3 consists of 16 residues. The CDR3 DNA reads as TGCGCCAGCAGCCCCCAAATAGCGGGGGGGCCCGGGGAGCTGTTTTTT. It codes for CASSPQIAGGPGELFF.

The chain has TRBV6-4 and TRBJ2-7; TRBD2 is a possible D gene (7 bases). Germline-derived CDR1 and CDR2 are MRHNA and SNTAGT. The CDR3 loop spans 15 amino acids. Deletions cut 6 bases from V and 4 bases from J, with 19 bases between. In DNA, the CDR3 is TGTGCCAGCAGCGTGGGGGCTAGCGGAGTGTACGAGCAGTACTTC. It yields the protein CASSVGASGVYEQYF.